This note documents a single T cell receptor beta chain sequence. This clonotype was counted a few times. Its target antigen remains unknown. Base quality data are lacking; no much larger clone is found one base away. Germline trimming amounts to 2 bases on V and 1 base on J, with 3 as the count of junction bases outside the gene matches. The CDR3 sequence holds 15 residues, the cysteine and phenylalanine included. The entry retains the CDR3 DNA only, 45 bases that are in frame from base 1. CDR1 KGHSH and CDR2 LQKENI are derived from the germline V gene. This sample is part of a study of regulatory T cells in long-lasting Graves disease (dated by TCRdb to the early 2020s). For the study in its entirety: Patients with newly diagnosed Graves' disease had been on antithyroid drugs for under 3 months. The study was conducted in China and was registered as a clinical trial. A total of 35 or so samples were covered by TCR sequencing, comprising approximately 13 persistent and 20 or so newly diagnosed Graves' disease patients. Patients with persistent Graves' disease were compared with patients with newly diagnosed Graves' disease using TCR sequencing and RNA sequencing of peripheral blood. Overall results and qualifications from the work: Lower TCR Shannon entropy and fewer highly expanded clones were observed in persistent Graves' disease patients than in newly diagnosed patients, which suggested clonal expansion. As a limitation, the authors acknowledged that the small sample size may reduce accuracy. Only the TCR beta chain was sequenced and analyzed. Patients with persistent disease shared more public clonotypes (fewer than 3,000) than newly diagnosed patients did (approximately 970). Peripheral blood alone was examined, since thyroid tissue, which constituted the primary lesion, could not be accessed. Persistent disease showed preferential use of TRBV28, TRBJ1-2 and TRBJ2-5, whereas newly diagnosed disease favored TRBV20-1 and TRBJ2-1.

This specimen's time point label, per the study, means: newly diagnosed GD, antithyroid drugs for less than 3 months. For both TCR sequencing and RNA sequencing, RNA was extracted from PBMCs in TRIzol. The diagnosis of Graves' disease followed American Thyroid Association guidelines. Recruitment of patients was carried out at an endocrinology department in Xi'an, China. Each patient gave roughly 8.4 milliliters of peripheral blood, collected in an EDTA anticoagulant tube. Ficoll Paque Plus density gradient separation was used to isolate PBMCs, and no additional T cell sorting was done. An Agilent 2100 Bioanalyzer and agarose gel were used to check RNA quality, and a NanoDrop 2000 was used to measure RNA concentration. Library generation was performed with multiplex PCR. Sequencing was carried out with an Illumina HiSeq 4000. CDR3 regions were amplified by Arm-PCR with iRepertoire HTBI primers to construct TCR beta libraries. Gel purification was performed on PCR products prior to sequencing. For the original study's pipeline: Across samples, 60 to 70 TRBV and 12 to 15 TRBJ segments were identified and used for gene usage analysis of CDR3 amino acid clonotypes. Filtered high-quality paired reads were merged into contigs using COPE and FqMerger. BLAST was used to align contigs to the IMGT TRBV, TRBD and TRBJ reference genes, and CDR3 was defined following IMGT. Any clonotype with a frequency above 0.1% was classified as a highly expanded clone. Shannon entropy was used to measure repertoire diversity, and the Gini coefficient was used to measure V-J evenness. A clonotype was considered public if more than one individual shared it. TCRdb's own reprocessing of the public reads used fastp at Q25 and MiXCR and kept productive beta chains. Under each unique CDR3 protein, matching rows form one entry showing the most common genes and DNA. For this entry, the V and J calls and clone size follow TCRdb and not the study's own pipeline. Across this sample there are about 540,000 distinct CDR3 sequences, with roughly 13% seen only once. Jointly, the top ten make up roughly 9.7% of the sample.

In addition, the sample was reused for a study of T cells in Graves' hyperthyroidism and ophthalmopathy. From that second study: Stable Graves' hyperthyroidism was defined as no progression to ophthalmopathy during 18 months of follow-up. Hyperthyroidism patients were newly diagnosed, had a disease duration of under 2 months, and were aged 18 to 65 years. The study excluded patients with uncontrolled infections, other autoimmune diseases, pregnancy or lactation. Diagnoses were based on clinical symptoms, serum thyroxine and TRAb, thyroid ultrasound and orbital computed tomography. A first-round RT-PCR of the TCR CDR3 used the HTBI primer set with the Qiagen OneStep RT-PCR kit. Most expanded thyroid clonotypes (frequency above 0.001) were also detected in blood, suggesting blood repertoires may reflect thyroid immune responses. Ophthalmopathy was separated from stable hyperthyroidism by a 13 V-J signature model, with 87.88% sensitivity and about 81% specificity obtained in cross-validation and 80%/75% obtained in testing. During validation, the model predicted progression to ophthalmopathy a median of around six months ahead of onset, with around 65% sensitivity and 72% to 85% specificity. TCR V-J signatures able to tell the groups apart were searched for in a discovery cohort of 90 to 100 patients, of whom approximately 40 had Graves' ophthalmopathy and around 57 had stable Graves' hyperthyroidism. Prospective prediction of ophthalmopathy was tested in an independent validation cohort of some 19 hyperthyroidism patients and 15 to 17 patients who later progressed to ophthalmopathy. For training and testing, the roughly 93 patients in the discovery cohort were randomly divided in a 7:3 ratio. In six Graves' hyperthyroidism patients, the study also compared T-cell repertoires from thyroid tissue with T-cell repertoires from blood. After blood sampling, hyperthyroidism patients were treated with methimazole at a starting dose of 30 mg daily, and ophthalmopathy patients were treated with high-dose intravenous methylprednisolone. A second multiplex PCR round built the libraries, followed by size selection and purification. Paired-end sequencing of the libraries was performed with 100 bp reads on an Illumina HiSeq2000. SOAPnuke was used to process the raw data, with reads discarded if the reads contained adapters or uncalled bases, had a mean Phred below 15, or lacked an exact constant-primer or identifier match. COPE v1.2.5 was used to merge the high-quality paired reads, and each unique nucleotide sequence was defined as a clonotype. Clonotypes were aligned to IMGT TRBV, TRBD and TRBJ reference segments using MiTCR v1.1. The analysis was restricted to V-J combinations with a frequency above 0.0001, which together covered just over 98% of the repertoires. The TCS score was defined as the ratio of F50 (clonal expansion) to E x V (chaos), calculated using BLOSUM62-based TCRdist between CDR3 peptides within each V-J. Welch's t-statistics and random forest reduced roughly 500 V-J features to 13, which were used in a naive Bayes classifier (R e1071). No statistical method was used to set the sample size in advance, and investigators knew the group allocation. The paper describes TCR Vbeta CDR3 sequencing of about 140 peripheral blood samples, made up of under 50 ophthalmopathy patients, 70 to 75 hyperthyroidism patients and 17 progressor patients.

The sequenced sample was peripheral blood mononuclear cells (PBMCs), obtained at new diagnosis, from a patient treated with antithyroid drugs. The sequence joins TRBV18 to TRBJ2-3, and TRBD1 aligns with 7 junction nucleotides. This receptor was taken from a man aged 30 to 45 with Graves disease. Donor details come from another sample of the same person, matched by shared clones. The CDR3 region: CASSPVQGGTDTQYF. The DNA sequence is as follows: TGTGCCAGCTCACCAGTCCAGGGGGGCACAGATACGCAGTATTTT.